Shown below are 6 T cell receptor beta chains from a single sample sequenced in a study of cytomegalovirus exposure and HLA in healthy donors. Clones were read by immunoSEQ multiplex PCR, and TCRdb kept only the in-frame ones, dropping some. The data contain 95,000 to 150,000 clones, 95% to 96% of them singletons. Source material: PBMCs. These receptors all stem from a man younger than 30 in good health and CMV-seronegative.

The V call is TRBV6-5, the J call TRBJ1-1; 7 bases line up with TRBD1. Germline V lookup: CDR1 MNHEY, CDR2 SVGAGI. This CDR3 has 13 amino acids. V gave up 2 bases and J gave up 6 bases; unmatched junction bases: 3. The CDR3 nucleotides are TGTGCCAGCAGTTACCGACAGGGAGCTGAAGCTTTCTTT. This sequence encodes CASSYRQGAEAFF.

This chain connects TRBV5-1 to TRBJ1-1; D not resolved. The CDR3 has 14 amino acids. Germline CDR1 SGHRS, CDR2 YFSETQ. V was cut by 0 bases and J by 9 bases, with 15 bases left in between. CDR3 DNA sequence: TGCGCCAGCAGCTTGGGGGCCCAGGAAGCCCAAGCTTTCTTT. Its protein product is CASSLGAQEAQAFF.

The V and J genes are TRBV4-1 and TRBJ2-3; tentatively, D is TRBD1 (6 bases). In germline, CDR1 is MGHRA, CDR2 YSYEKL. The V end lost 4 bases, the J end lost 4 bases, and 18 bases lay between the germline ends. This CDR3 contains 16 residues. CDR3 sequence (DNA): TGCGCCAGCAGCCGGAACCGGGACATCGGCTCAGATACGCAGTATTTT. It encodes CASSRNRDIGSDTQYF.

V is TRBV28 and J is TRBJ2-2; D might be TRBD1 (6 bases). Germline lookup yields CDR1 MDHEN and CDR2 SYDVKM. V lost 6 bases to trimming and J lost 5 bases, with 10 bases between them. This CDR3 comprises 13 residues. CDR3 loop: CASSTGLTGELFF. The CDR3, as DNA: TGTGCCAGCAGCACAGGGCTAACCGGGGAGCTGTTTTTT.

This chain's CDR3 is CASSVGDRGFTEAFF. CDR3 nucleotide sequence: TGTGCCAGCAGCGTAGGGGACAGGGGGTTTACTGAAGCTTTCTTT. This chain links TRBV9 with TRBJ1-1, with 11 bases identical to TRBD1. The CDR3 consists of 15 residues. The J segment lost 5 bases and the V segment lost 0 bases, leaving 3 bases of the junction unmatched. The germline V gene encodes CDR1 SGDLS and CDR2 YYNGEE.

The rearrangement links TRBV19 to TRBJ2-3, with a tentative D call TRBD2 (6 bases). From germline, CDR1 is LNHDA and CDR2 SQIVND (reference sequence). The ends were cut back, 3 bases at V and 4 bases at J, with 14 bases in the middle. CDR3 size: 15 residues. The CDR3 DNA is TGTGCCAGTAGTATGGTGCCCACGGGGGCAGATACGCAGTATTTT. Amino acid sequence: CASSMVPTGADTQYF.